One and the same sample provided the 10 T cell receptor beta chains below, sequenced in a study of cytomegalovirus exposure and HLA in healthy donors. The method was immunoSEQ multiplex PCR; TCRdb's version includes in-frame clones alone and lacks a portion of them. The table lists 150,000 to 200,000 clones, 84% of them singletons. Material for sequencing was PBMCs. The receptors derive from a man younger than 30 in good health and CMV-seropositive.

This chain uses TRBV2 with TRBJ2-7, with D unclear. This CDR3 is built from 14 residues. Germline V gives CDR1 SNHLY, CDR2 FYNNEI. With 7 bases removed from V and 1 base from J, the gap between germline ends came to 14 bases. CDR3 nucleotides: TGTGCCAGCAAACAGACATTTCTATCCTACGAGCAGTACTTC. Its translation: CASKQTFLSYEQYF.

This clone was seen a single time. The V gene is TRBV29-1, the J gene TRBJ2-7, with 7 positions matching TRBD2. Looked up from germline, CDR1 is SQVTM and CDR2 is ANQGSEA. CDR3 size: 12 residues. The V and J ends lost 6 bases and 6 bases, in that order; junction bases with no gene match: 8. CDR3: CSVPTGRGEQYF. CDR3 nucleotides: TGCAGCGTGCCCACGGGGAGGGGCGAGCAGTACTTC.

This chain connects TRBV27 to TRBJ1-2; TRBD1 aligns across 9 bases. Germline values: CDR1 MNHEY, CDR2 SMNVEV (reference sequence). Germline trimming cut 8 bases from V and 7 bases from J; bases unmatched to any gene: 11. The CDR3 is 14 amino acids. The CDR3 reads CASSNRDREIGYTF. Here the CDR3 DNA reads TGTGCCAGCTCAAACCGGGACAGGGAGATTGGCTACACCTTC.

Of note for this clone: Other DNA sequences in this specimen translate into the identical CDR3. The chain joins TRBV2 to TRBJ2-2, with a weak D call TRBD2 (6 bases). Trimming took off 6 bases at V and 0 bases at J, with 8 bases between the two ends. The germline gives CDR1 SNHLY, CDR2 FYNNEI. This CDR3 spans 14 amino acids. The CDR3 here is CASRGGTNTGELFF. The CDR3, as DNA: TGTGCCAGCAGGGGCGGGACGAACACCGGGGAGCTGTTTTTT. The whole variable domain, filled in from reference TRBV2 and TRBJ2-2, reads EPEVTQTPSHQVTQMGQEVILRCVPISNHLYFYWYRQILGQKVEFLVSFYNNEISEKSEIFDDQFSVERPDGSNFTLKIRSTKLEDSAMYFCASRGGTNTGELFFGEGSRLTVL.

V is TRBV7-3 and J is TRBJ2-5; no reliable D call. CDR3 length equals 11 residues. CDR1 SGHTA and CDR2 FQGTGA come from the germline V gene. V dropped 4 bases and J dropped 4 bases, with 4 bases sitting between them. CDR3 sequence (DNA): TGTGCCAGCAGCTCAGGAGAGACCCAGTACTTC. Translation: CASSSGETQYF.

The genes are TRBV4-1 and TRBJ2-1; 12 bases map to TRBD2. V shed 4 bases, J shed 8 bases, and the junction held 12 bases outside the gene matches. Germline V lookup: CDR1 MGHRA, CDR2 YSYEKL. The CDR3 runs to 17 residues. The CDR3 nucleotides read TGCGCCAGCAGCCCTTCGGAGTCTAGCGGGAGGGGGGATGAGCAGTTCTTC. Its translation is CASSPSESSGRGDEQFF.

The rearrangement links TRBV29-1 to TRBJ1-2; a weak D match, TRBD1 (5 bases). V shed 0 bases and J shed 4 bases, with 18 bases lying between them. CDR1 is SQVTM and CDR2 is ANQGSEA in the germline V gene. The CDR3 is 16 residues long. CDR3 region: CSVEDLPGPKGYGYTF. CDR3 sequence (DNA): TGCAGCGTTGAAGATCTACCAGGGCCGAAAGGCTATGGCTACACCTTC.

This chain links TRBV1 with TRBJ2-7; the table's D call, TRBD2, was not checked against the DNA. TRBV1 is an annotated pseudogene. The CDR3 covers 13 residues. The CDR3 protein is CTSTWTSGNEQYF. The CDR3 nucleotides are TGCACCAGCACCTGGACTAGCGGGAACGAGCAGTACTTC.

This clone was observed a handful of times. The V gene is TRBV25-1, the J gene TRBJ1-2; D may be TRBD1 (6 bases). This CDR3 is built from 16 residues. V was shortened by 0 bases and J by 7 bases, with 18 bases between the two germline ends. Germline values: CDR1 MGHDK, CDR2 SYGVNS. The CDR3 loop is CASSEYGTGPFIGYTF. CDR3 nucleotide sequence: TGTGCCAGCAGTGAATACGGTACAGGGCCCTTCATTGGCTACACCTTC.

This chain links TRBV6-6 with TRBJ2-1, with 14 nucleotides matching TRBD2. Trimming cost V 11 bases and J 6 bases; bases outside gene matches: 6. The CDR3 runs 14 residues. The germline gives CDR1 MNHNY, CDR2 SVGAGI (reference sequence). The CDR3 is CAVRGTSGSNEQFF. Written as DNA, the CDR3 is TGTGCCGTCCGGGGGACTAGCGGGAGCAATGAGCAGTTCTTC.